This note documents a single T cell receptor (beta chain) sequence. Germline CDR1 is SGHVS and CDR2 is FQNEAQ. This CDR3 is 16 amino acids long. Trimming pared 5 bases from V and 4 bases from J, leaving 21 bases between. This sample is part of a study of blood T cell repertoires in COVID-19. Across the whole study: Sites in the United States, Italy and Spain provided acute and convalescent COVID-19 samples. Sample material is recorded as cDNA or gDNA derived from T cells, B-cell-depleted T cells, or PBMCs.

The method was immunoSEQ multiplex PCR; TCRdb's version includes in-frame clones alone and lacks a portion of them. The table records around 60,000 clones, about 86% of them present only once. The source material was peripheral blood. The TCR comes from a middle-aged man with acute or convalescent COVID-19. The chain links TRBV7-8 to TRBJ2-7; D is perhaps TRBD2 (7 bases). CDR3 sequence reads: CASSLARPGEGYEQYF. CDR3 nucleotides: TGTGCCAGCAGCCTCGCGAGACCAGGGGAGGGGTACGAGCAGTACTTC.